This TCR beta chain was sequenced in a study of blood T cell repertoires in COVID-19. The wider study: The samples span acute and convalescent COVID-19 from the United States, Italy and Spain. In each case, the material was cDNA or gDNA derived from T cells, B-cell-depleted T cells, or PBMCs.

TCRdb keeps only in-frame clones here, not all; method: immunoSEQ multiplex PCR. The sample records approximately 120,000 clones, 60% to 85% being singletons. This TCR was recovered from a human donor in a cohort sampled during active or convalescent COVID-19. The sample comprised peripheral blood.

CDR3 amino acids: CASSQDSIAGVDEQFF. As DNA, the CDR3 is TGCGCCAGCAGCCAAGACTCGATAGCGGGAGTGGATGAGCAGTTCTTC. V and J are TRBV4-3 and TRBJ2-1; TRBD2 aligns across 9 bases. The CDR3 extends over 16 amino acids. V lost 0 bases and J lost 8; bases outside the gene matches: 8. Germline lookup yields CDR1 LGHNA and CDR2 YSLEER.